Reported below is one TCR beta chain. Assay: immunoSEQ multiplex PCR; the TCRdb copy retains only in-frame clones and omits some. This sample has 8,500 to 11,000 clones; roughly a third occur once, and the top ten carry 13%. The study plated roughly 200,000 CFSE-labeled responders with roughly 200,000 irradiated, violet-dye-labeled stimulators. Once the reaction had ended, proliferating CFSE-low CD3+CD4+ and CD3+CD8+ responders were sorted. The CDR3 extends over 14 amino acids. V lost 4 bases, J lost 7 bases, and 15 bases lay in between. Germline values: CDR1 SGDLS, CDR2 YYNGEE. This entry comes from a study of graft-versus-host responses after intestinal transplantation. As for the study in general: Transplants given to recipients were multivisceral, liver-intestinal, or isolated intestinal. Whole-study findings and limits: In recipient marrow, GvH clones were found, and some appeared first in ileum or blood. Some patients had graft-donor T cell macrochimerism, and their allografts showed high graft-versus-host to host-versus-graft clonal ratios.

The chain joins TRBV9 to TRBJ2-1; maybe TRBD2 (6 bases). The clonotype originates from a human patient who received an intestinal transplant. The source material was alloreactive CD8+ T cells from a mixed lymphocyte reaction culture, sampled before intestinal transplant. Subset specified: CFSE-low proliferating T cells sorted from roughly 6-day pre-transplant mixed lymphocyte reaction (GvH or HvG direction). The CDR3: CASSPEGRENEQFF. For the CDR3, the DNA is TGTGCCAGCAGCCCGGAGGGACGTGAGAATGAGCAGTTCTTC.